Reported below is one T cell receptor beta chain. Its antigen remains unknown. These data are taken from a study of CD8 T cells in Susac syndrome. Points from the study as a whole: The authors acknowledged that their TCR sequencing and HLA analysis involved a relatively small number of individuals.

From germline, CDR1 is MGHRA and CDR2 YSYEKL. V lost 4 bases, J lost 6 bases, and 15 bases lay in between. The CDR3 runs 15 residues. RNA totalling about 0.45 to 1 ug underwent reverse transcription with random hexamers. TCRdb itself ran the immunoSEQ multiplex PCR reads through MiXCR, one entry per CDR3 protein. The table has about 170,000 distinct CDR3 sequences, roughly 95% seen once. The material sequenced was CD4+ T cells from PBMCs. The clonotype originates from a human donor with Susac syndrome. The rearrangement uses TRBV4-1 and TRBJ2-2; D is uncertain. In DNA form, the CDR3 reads TGCGCCAGCAGCCCCAAGGTTGTAGCTCCCGGGGAGCTGTTTTTT. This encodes CASSPKVVAPGELFF.